This T cell receptor (beta chain) was recorded in a study of T cells in Graves' hyperthyroidism and ophthalmopathy. Study-wide points: Within blood appeared most thyroid clonotypes that had expanded above 0.001. Through a model of 13 V-J features, ophthalmopathy was separated from stable hyperthyroidism.

RNA transcripts were the template for amplifying TCR beta CDR3 regions. Carried out on the TCR CDR3, a first-round RT-PCR used the HTBI primer set. TCRdb recomputed calls from the multiplex PCR reads with MiXCR, one row per CDR3 protein. Of 550,000 to 700,000 distinct CDR3 sequences in the sample, 46% were seen once. In this sample, this clonotype turned up many times. Its cognate antigen is unknown. This CDR3 has 14 amino acids. V was pared by 6 bases and J by 8 bases, with 14 bases between. Thyroid ultrasound, orbital computed tomography, clinical symptoms, and serum thyroxine and TRAb underpinned diagnoses.

The rearrangement joins TRBV12-3 or TRBV12-4 to TRBJ1-6, with D maybe TRBD1 (6 bases). Source material: peripheral blood or thyroid tissue (not recorded which). The receptor was derived from an adult woman with Graves' disease, either hyperthyroidism or ophthalmopathy (not recorded which). This chain's CDR3 is CASRINNRDSPLHF. In nucleotides, the CDR3 is TGTGCCAGCAGGATAAACAACAGGGATTCACCCCTCCACTTT.